The 30 T cell receptor beta chains given below trace back to one sample, sequenced in a study of T-cell reconstitution after alpha-beta-depleted transplantation in children. These TCRs' antigens remain unknown. Study-wide points: Expanded graft clones numbering several hundred reportedly gave rise to alpha-beta T cells about two months after transplant.

As it was prepared, the TCRbeta library received unique molecular identifiers. TCRdb analysed the PCR reads with MiXCR anew, one entry per CDR3 protein. Among approximately 34,000 distinct CDR3 sequences listed, 5% to 7% were seen once. The source material was peripheral blood, sampled 60 days after TCRalphabeta/CD19-depleted stem cell transplant. These receptors were collected from a child younger than two who had a stem cell transplant for acute myeloid leukemia, so the T cells may come from the graft donor.

This clonotype came up many times. The chain employs TRBV12-3 or TRBV12-4 and TRBJ2-7, with TRBD2 matching over 8 bases. Trimming removed 7 bases from V and 2 bases from J; junction bases left unmatched: 4. The CDR3 has 13 amino acids. CDR3 DNA sequence: TGTGCCAGCACCCTAGCGGGCCCCTACGAGCAGTACTTC. Amino acid sequence: CASTLAGPYEQYF.

This clonotype has at least ten counts. CDR3 in DNA: TGTGCCAGCAGCTGGGACTCTTATACAGATACGCAGTATTTT. It is translated as CASSWDSYTDTQYF. The chain has TRBV7-2 and TRBJ2-3; tentative D call: TRBD2 (6 bases). Germline loops: CDR1 SGHTA, CDR2 FQGNSA. This CDR3 has 14 residues. Trimming removed 4 bases at V and 3 bases at J, with 11 bases between.

This clonotype came up many times. The V gene is TRBV9, the J gene TRBJ2-7; 13 bases are a match to TRBD2. The CDR3 has 15 amino acids. V gave up 4 bases and J gave up 3 bases; unmatched junction bases: 4. Germline V gives CDR1 SGDLS, CDR2 YYNGEE. CDR3 sequence (DNA): TGTGCCAGCAGCCCGACTAGCGGGAGGATCTACGAGCAGTACTTC. It is translated as CASSPTSGRIYEQYF. Complete variable domain (other parts from reference TRBV9 and TRBJ2-7): DSGVTQTPKHLITATGQRVTLRCSPRSGDLSVYWYQQSLDQGLQFLIQYYNGEERAKGNILERFSAQQFPDLHSELNLSSLELGDSALYFCASSPTSGRIYEQYFGPGTRLTVT.

Ten or more counts support this clonotype. The chain's CDR3 is CASSLEGSLGDTQYF. For the CDR3, the DNA is TGCGCCAGCAGCTTGGAAGGTTCCCTAGGCGATACGCAGTATTTT. The genes are TRBV5-1 and TRBJ2-3; no firm D call. The V gene lost 0 bases and the J gene lost 6 bases, with 14 bases spanning the gap. CDR3 length: 15 residues. Germline lookup yields CDR1 SGHRS and CDR2 YFSETQ.

This clonotype has a count of ten or more. This chain joins TRBV6-2 or TRBV6-3 and TRBJ2-1; 15 nucleotides line up with TRBD2. V lost 4 bases and J lost 2; bases outside the gene matches: 9. The germline V gene has CDR1 MNHEY and CDR2 SVGEGT. This CDR3 has 19 amino acids. CDR3 nucleotides: TGTGCCAGCAGTTTCCGGACTAGCGGGAGGGCCATCCCCTACAATGAGCAGTTCTTC. Amino acid sequence: CASSFRTSGRAIPYNEQFF.

This chain joins TRBV30 and TRBJ1-4; D possibly corresponds to TRBD1 (5 bases). V shed 5 bases and J shed 8 bases, with 18 bases lying between them. Germline V gene sequence: CDR1 GTSNPN, CDR2 SVGIG (reference sequence). This CDR3 contains 14 residues. The chain's CDR3 is CAWPWGGGDEKLFF. In DNA, the CDR3 is TGTGCCTGGCCCTGGGGGGGGGGAGACGAAAAACTGTTTTTT.

The sample holds many counts of this clonotype. The chain combines TRBV7-2 with TRBJ2-3; TRBD2 aligns across 9 bases. From germline, CDR1 is SGHTA and CDR2 FQGNSA. This CDR3 comprises 15 residues. J was trimmed by 7 bases and V by 5 bases; bases with no gene match: 10. Here the CDR3 DNA reads TGTGCCAGCAGCACCGTAGCGGGAGTTGACAATACGCAGTATTTT. Its translation: CASSTVAGVDNTQYF. Full variable domain (outside the CDR3, taken from reference TRBV7-2 and TRBJ2-3): GAGVSQSPSNKVTEKGKDVELRCDPISGHTALYWYRQSLGQGLEFLIYFQGNSAPDKSGLPSDRFSAERTGGSVSTLTIQRTQQEDSAVYLCASSTVAGVDNTQYFGPGTRLTVL.

This clonotype was counted ten times or more. The chain carries TRBV9 and TRBJ2-7, with 7 bases identical to TRBD2. CDR3 length: 14 amino acids. The V gene's germline CDR1 is SGDLS and CDR2 YYNGEE. V shed 3 bases, J shed 3 bases, and the junction held 6 bases outside the gene matches. The CDR3 is CASSALAFSYEQYF. The DNA of the CDR3 is TGTGCCAGCAGCGCACTAGCGTTTAGCTACGAGCAGTACTTC. Full variable domain (remainder filled in from reference TRBV9 and TRBJ2-7): DSGVTQTPKHLITATGQRVTLRCSPRSGDLSVYWYQQSLDQGLQFLIQYYNGEERAKGNILERFSAQQFPDLHSELNLSSLELGDSALYFCASSALAFSYEQYFGPGTRLTVT.

This clonotype has at least ten counts. The CDR3 coding sequence is TGTGCCAGCAGTACCCCTGGAGGTGGCACTGAAGCTTTCTTT. This gives the protein CASSTPGGGTEAFF. V and J are TRBV25-1 and TRBJ1-1; D remains ambiguous. The CDR3 extends over 14 amino acids. The ends were cut back, 5 bases at V and 4 bases at J, with 14 bases in the middle. Germline values: CDR1 MGHDK, CDR2 SYGVNS. The whole variable domain, remainder taken from reference TRBV25-1 and TRBJ1-1, is EADIYQTPRYLVIGTGKKITLECSQTMGHDKMYWYQQDPGMELHLIHYSYGVNSTEKGDLSSESTVSRIRTEHFPLTLESARPSHTSQYLCASSTPGGGTEAFFGQGTRLTVV.

This chain connects TRBV7-9 to TRBJ2-5; perhaps TRBD1 as D (6 bases). Germline V gene lookup returns CDR1 SEHNR and CDR2 FQNEAQ (reference sequence). The CDR3 runs to 14 residues. The V end lost 5 bases, the J end lost 0 bases, and 10 bases lay between the germline ends. CDR3 in DNA: TGTGCCAGCAGCATATGGACAGACCAAGAGACCCAGTACTTC. Its translation: CASSIWTDQETQYF.

This clonotype occurred many times. The V call is TRBV7-6, the J call TRBJ2-1; D is perhaps TRBD1 (6 bases). This CDR3 comprises 15 residues. Trimming took 3 bases from V and 5 from J, leaving 14 bases between them. Per the germline V gene, CDR1 is SGHVS and CDR2 is FNYEAQ. CDR3 bases: TGTGCCAGCAGCTTGTTCAGGGGAACGAACAATGAGCAGTTCTTC. It yields the protein CASSLFRGTNNEQFF.

There are many counts of this clonotype. Because the CDR3 is missing its conserved closing phenylalanine or tryptophan, this is likely a read error. The DNA is omitted, as the CDR3 cannot be located on it reliably, and the CDR3 follows TCRdb's listing. The chain recombines TRBV20-1 with TRBJ2-7. A total of 12 residues make up the CDR3, ends included. The germline CDR1 and CDR2 sequences are DFQATT and SNEGSKA (reference sequence). The CDR3 here is CSASDVTLTSLL.

This clonotype was detected ten times or more. V gene TRBV7-9 combines with J gene TRBJ2-7; perhaps TRBD1 as D (5 bases). The V end lost 4 bases, the J end lost 1 base, and 11 bases lay between the germline ends. Germline V gene lookup returns CDR1 SEHNR and CDR2 FQNEAQ (reference sequence). CDR3 size: 14 residues. The CDR3, as DNA: TGTGCCAGCAGCTCGCCGGACAAGTCCTACGAGCAGTACTTC. The encoded protein is CASSSPDKSYEQYF.

This clonotype occurred a few times. J is TRBJ1-2 and V is TRBV5-5, with D perhaps matching TRBD1 (6 bases). The CDR3 sequence is 13 residues long. With 1 base removed from V and 7 bases from J, the gap between germline ends came to 11 bases. Germline values: CDR1 SGHKS, CDR2 YYEKEE (reference sequence). The CDR3 bases are TGTGCCAGCAGCTTGTGGGGGGCTGGTGGCTACACCTTC. This codes for CASSLWGAGGYTF. The complete variable domain, with remaining parts taken from reference TRBV5-5 and TRBJ1-2, reads DAGVTQSPTHLIKTRGQQVTLRCSPISGHKSVSWYQQVLGQGPQFIFQYYEKEERGRGNFPDRFSARQFPNYSSELNVNALLLGDSALYLCASSLWGAGGYTFGSGTRLTVV.

V is TRBV28 and J is TRBJ2-3, with unresolved D. CDR3 size: 14 residues. Looked up from germline, CDR1 is MDHEN and CDR2 is SYDVKM. V lost 5 bases and J 2 bases, leaving 11 bases between the germline ends. The CDR3 sequence is CASSPTSNTDTQYF. The CDR3, as DNA: TGTGCCAGCAGTCCTACCTCGAACACAGATACGCAGTATTTT.

In this sample, this clonotype turned up many times. The J gene is TRBJ2-2, the V gene TRBV5-1, with TRBD1 matching over 8 bases. Germline loops: CDR1 SGHRS, CDR2 YFSETQ. CDR3 length equals 18 residues. With 0 bases clipped from V and 2 bases from J, the junction kept 9 bases outside the gene matches. CDR3 sequence reads: CASSLGQGTPINTGELFF. CDR3 nucleotide sequence: TGCGCCAGCAGCTTGGGACAGGGGACACCTATAAACACCGGGGAGCTGTTTTTT. Looking up the rest from reference TRBV5-1 and TRBJ2-2 gives the full variable domain: KAGVTQTPRYLIKTRGQQVTLSCSPISGHRSVSWYQQTPGQGLQFLFEYFSETQRNKGNFPGRFSGRQFSNSRSEMNVSTLELGDSALYLCASSLGQGTPINTGELFFGEGSRLTVL.

This clonotype was seen repeatedly, ten times or more. The chain recombines TRBV24-1 with TRBJ2-3, with a weak D call TRBD2 (5 bases). Trimming shortened V by 4 bases and J by 1 base, and 11 bases separated the two germline ends. Germline V gene sequence: CDR1 KGHDR, CDR2 SFDVKD. The CDR3 is 15 residues long. CDR3 DNA: TGTGCCACCAGTGAGAGGACTTCTCGCACAGATACGCAGTATTTT. Translating it yields CATSERTSRTDTQYF.

This clonotype was seen only a few times. The chain links TRBV5-8 to TRBJ2-5; D is ambiguous. V dropped 5 bases and J dropped 5 bases, with 10 bases sitting between them. The CDR3 has 12 amino acids. The V gene's germline CDR1 is SGHTS and CDR2 YDEGEE. This chain's CDR3 is CASSWEGETQYF. Here the CDR3 DNA reads TGTGCCAGCAGTTGGGAAGGGGAGACCCAGTACTTC. The full variable domain, in which reference TRBV5-8 and TRBJ2-5 provide the parts outside the CDR3, is EAGVTQSPTHLIKTRGQQATLRCSPISGHTSVYWYQQALGLGLQFLLWYDEGEERNRGNFPPRFSGRQFPNYSSELNVNALELEDSALYLCASSWEGETQYFGPGTRLLVL.

This clonotype was seen ten or more times. The gene calls are TRBV9 and TRBJ1-2; 8 bases are a match to TRBD1. Germline-derived CDR1 and CDR2 are SGDLS and YYNGEE. V trimming: 3 bases; J trimming: 8 bases; junction bases outside the gene matches: 9. This CDR3 region has 14 residues. The CDR3 here is CASSAPGTGGGYTF. Here the CDR3 DNA reads TGTGCCAGCAGCGCCCCCGGGACAGGAGGAGGCTACACCTTC.

This clonotype was counted only a few times. The chain links TRBV7-9 to TRBJ1-5, with D possibly matching TRBD1 (6 bases). The V gene's germline CDR1 is SEHNR and CDR2 FQNEAQ (reference sequence). The V and J ends lost 3 bases and 2 bases respectively, with 14 bases between them. CDR3 size: 16 residues. In DNA form, the CDR3 reads TGTGCCAGCAGCTTCGGGGGCTTAAAACGCAATCAGCCCCAGCATTTT. Translation gives CASSFGGLKRNQPQHF.

The table lists this clonotype with a few counts. The J gene is TRBJ1-4, the V gene TRBV18; maybe TRBD1 (6 bases). Germline loops: CDR1 KGHSH, CDR2 LQKENI. V lost 0 bases, J lost 8 bases, and 13 bases lay in between. CDR3 length equals 15 residues. The CDR3 reads CASSPPSLRGEKLFF. In DNA, the CDR3 is TGTGCCAGCTCACCACCTTCCCTCAGGGGCGAAAAACTGTTTTTT.

This clonotype has ten or more counts. The V and J genes are TRBV9 and TRBJ2-1; 9 bases map to TRBD2. Germline V gene sequence: CDR1 SGDLS, CDR2 YYNGEE. The J segment lost 9 bases and the V segment lost 4 bases, leaving 11 bases of the junction unmatched. The CDR3 is 15 amino acids. This chain's CDR3 is CASSQQPGLAGEQFF. Here the CDR3 DNA reads TGTGCCAGCAGCCAACAGCCGGGACTAGCCGGTGAGCAGTTCTTC.

This clonotype was counted ten times or more. The chain uses TRBV7-4 and TRBJ1-1; D remains unclear. In germline, CDR1 is SGHVT, CDR2 SQSDAQ. The V end lost 3 bases, the J end lost 9 bases, and 11 bases lay between the germline ends. This CDR3 contains 12 residues. In nucleotides, the CDR3 is TGTGCCAGCAGCTTGAAGTGTTATAAAGCTTTCTTT. As protein: CASSLKCYKAFF.

This clonotype showed up many times. This sequence joins TRBV4-2 and TRBJ1-2; tentative D call: TRBD1 (5 bases). CDR3 length: 13 amino acids. Trimming took 8 bases from V and 4 from J, leaving 14 bases between them. The germline V gene has CDR1 LGHNA and CDR2 YNFKEQ. CDR3 DNA sequence: TGTGCCAGCGGATTCCGGGACCCCTATGGCTACACCTTC. Translation gives CASGFRDPYGYTF.

This clonotype showed up many times. This rearrangement joins TRBV20-1 to TRBJ1-5, with 7 positions matching TRBD1. Germline V lookup: CDR1 DFQATT, CDR2 SNEGSKA (reference sequence). The CDR3 runs to 15 residues. J gave up 2 bases and V 4 bases, and 8 bases lay outside the gene matches. The CDR3 here is CSANKGALGNQPQHF. CDR3 nucleotide sequence: TGCAGTGCTAACAAGGGGGCGTTAGGCAATCAGCCCCAGCATTTT.

The table lists this clonotype with many counts. The V gene is TRBV28, the J gene TRBJ2-1; 13 bases line up with TRBD2. V lost 3 bases and J lost 10; bases outside the gene matches: 12. CDR1 is MDHEN and CDR2 is SYDVKM in the germline V gene. The CDR3 has 17 amino acids. The CDR3 DNA reads TGTGCCAGCAGTTTGTTCTCCGGACTAGCGGGAGCCCCAGAGCAGTTCTTC. Translation: CASSLFSGLAGAPEQFF.

This clonotype occurred a few times. V is TRBV6-1 and J is TRBJ2-5; perhaps D is TRBD1 or TRBD2 (5 bases each). The CDR3 runs 14 residues. V was clipped by 8 bases and J by 4 bases, with 17 bases between them. The V gene's germline CDR1 is MNHNS and CDR2 SASEGT. The CDR3 region is CASPRGGLLETQYF. Written as DNA, the CDR3 is TGTGCCAGCCCGAGGGGCGGACTGTTAGAGACCCAGTACTTC.

This clonotype was seen only once. The chain employs TRBV11-3 and TRBJ2-3; D is possibly TRBD2 (5 bases). Germline CDR1 reads SGHNT; CDR2 reads YENEEA. The CDR3 has 17 amino acids. The germline V and J ends were trimmed by 4 bases and 6 bases, with 23 bases remaining between them. CDR3 loop: CASSSSLAGGTIDTQYF. CDR3 sequence (DNA): TGTGCCAGCAGCTCGTCCCTCGCGGGCGGAACGATTGATACGCAGTATTTT. Filled out from reference TRBV11-3 and TRBJ2-3, the complete variable domain reads EAGVVQSPRYKIIEKKQPVAFWCNPISGHNTLYWYLQNLGQGPELLIRYENEEAVDDSQLPKDRFSAERLKGVDSTLKIQPAELGDSAVYLCASSSSLAGGTIDTQYFGPGTRLTVL.

The genes are TRBV5-1 and TRBJ2-1, with D hard to call. Germline V CDR1 and CDR2: SGHRS, YFSETQ. The CDR3 sequence is 14 residues long. Trimming shortened V by 0 bases and J by 10 bases, and 14 bases separated the two germline ends. The CDR3 loop is CASSLAGHSGEQFF. The CDR3 region has the DNA TGCGCCAGCAGCTTGGCCGGGCACTCGGGCGAGCAGTTCTTC.

This clonotype came up many times. The V gene is TRBV7-2, the J gene TRBJ2-5; TRBD2 matches at 14 bases. V lost 5 bases and J lost 5; bases outside the gene matches: 7. The V gene's germline CDR1 is SGHTA and CDR2 FQGNSA. The CDR3 contains 16 residues. The CDR3 here is CASSPRLAGGGETQYF. The CDR3 DNA reads as TGTGCCAGCAGCCCGCGACTAGCGGGAGGGGGGGAGACCCAGTACTTC.